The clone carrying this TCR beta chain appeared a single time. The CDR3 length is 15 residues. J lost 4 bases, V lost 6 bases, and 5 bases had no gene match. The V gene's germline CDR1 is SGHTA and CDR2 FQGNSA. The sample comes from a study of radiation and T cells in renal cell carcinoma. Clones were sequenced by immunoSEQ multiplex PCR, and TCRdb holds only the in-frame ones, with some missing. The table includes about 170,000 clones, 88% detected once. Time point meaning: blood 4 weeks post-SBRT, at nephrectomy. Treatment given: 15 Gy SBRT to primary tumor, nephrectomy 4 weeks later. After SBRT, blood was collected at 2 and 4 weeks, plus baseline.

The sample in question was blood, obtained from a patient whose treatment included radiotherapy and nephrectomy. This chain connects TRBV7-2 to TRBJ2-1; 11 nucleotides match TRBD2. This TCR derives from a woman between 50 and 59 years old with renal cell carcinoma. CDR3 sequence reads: CASSSTSGGYNEQFF. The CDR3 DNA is TGTGCCAGCAGTTCTACTAGCGGGGGTTACAATGAGCAGTTCTTC.